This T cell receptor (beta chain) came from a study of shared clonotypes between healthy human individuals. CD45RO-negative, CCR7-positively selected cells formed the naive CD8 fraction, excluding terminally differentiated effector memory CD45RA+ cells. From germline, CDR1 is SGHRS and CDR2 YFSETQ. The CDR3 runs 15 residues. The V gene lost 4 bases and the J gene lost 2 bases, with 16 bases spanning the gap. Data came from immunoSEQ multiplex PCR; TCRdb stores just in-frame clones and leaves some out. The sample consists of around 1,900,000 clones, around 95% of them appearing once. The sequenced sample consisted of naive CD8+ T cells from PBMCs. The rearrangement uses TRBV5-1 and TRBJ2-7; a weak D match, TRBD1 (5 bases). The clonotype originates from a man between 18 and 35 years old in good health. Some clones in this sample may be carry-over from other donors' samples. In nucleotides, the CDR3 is TGCGCCAGCAGCCCGGCGAGACAGAGCCCCTACGAGCAGTACTTC. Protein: CASSPARQSPYEQYF.